This T cell receptor beta chain was obtained from a study of T cells in Graves' hyperthyroidism and ophthalmopathy. Study results and caveats: Among clonotypes expanded in thyroid above 0.001, most were also found in blood. From stable hyperthyroidism, ophthalmopathy was separated by a 13 V-J model.

On this clonotype itself: What it binds is unknown. A much larger clone differs by one base, so this may be a read error.

Amplified TCR beta CDR3 regions derived from RNA transcripts. In the first-round RT-PCR of the TCR CDR3, the HTBI primer set was used. TCRdb recomputed calls from the multiplex PCR reads with MiXCR, one row per CDR3 protein. The sample records roughly 420,000 distinct CDR3 sequences, approximately 15% being singletons. This CDR3 comprises 14 residues. The germline V gene encodes CDR1 SGHRS and CDR2 YFSETQ. Orbital computed tomography, thyroid ultrasound, serum thyroxine and TRAb, and clinical symptoms together informed the diagnoses. This TCR came from a woman between 18 and 29 years old with Graves' hyperthyroidism. The gene calls are TRBV5-1 and TRBJ2-3, with 7 bases lining up with TRBD1. Sequencing was performed on blood. CDR3 nucleotides: TGTGCCAGCAGCTTGGACAGGCGCACAGATACGCAGTATTTT. Translating it yields CASSLDRRTDTQYF.